This TCR beta chain was recorded in a study of cytomegalovirus exposure and HLA in healthy donors. There are 13 residues in the CDR3. The V end was cut by 6 bases, the J end by 5 bases, with 13 bases between. Per germline, CDR1 MNHEY and CDR2 SMNVEV (reference sequence). Samples came from healthy bone marrow donors. General study results and limits: Accurate predictions that matched the HLA-A and HLA-B alleles of most subjects were reportedly made from TCR beta sequences. Among donors in an Asian-associated ancestry cluster, a later analysis reportedly found fewer N-insertions than the roughly 730-donor mean. Follow-up analysis found HLA locus-dependent TCR association rates, highest for DRB1 and lowest for HLA-C.

PCR employed 60 Vbeta and 13 Jbeta primers. Clones were sequenced by immunoSEQ multiplex PCR, and TCRdb holds only the in-frame ones, with some missing. The sample consists of about 170,000 clones, about 65% of them appearing once. This clone was observed a handful of times. Its antigen is unidentified. The receptor was derived from a middle-aged man in good health and CMV-seropositive. Material for sequencing was PBMCs. The genes are TRBV27 and TRBJ1-1; D is possibly TRBD1 (6 bases). The DNA of the CDR3 is TGTGCCAGCAGCCCCAAGGGGGTTACTGAAGCTTTCTTT. It encodes CASSPKGVTEAFF.